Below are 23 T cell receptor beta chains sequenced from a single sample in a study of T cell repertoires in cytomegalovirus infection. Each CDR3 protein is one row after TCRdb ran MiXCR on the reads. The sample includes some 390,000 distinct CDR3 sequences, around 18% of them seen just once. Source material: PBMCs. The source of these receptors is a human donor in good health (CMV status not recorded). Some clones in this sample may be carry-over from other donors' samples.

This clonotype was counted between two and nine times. The CDR3 region has the DNA TGTGCCAGCAGCTTAAACAGGGGAACTGGGGCCAACGTCCTGACTTTC. Encoded protein: CASSLNRGTGANVLTF. This chain joins TRBV11-3 and TRBJ2-6; 7 nucleotides line up with TRBD1. The J segment lost 2 bases and the V segment lost 2 bases, leaving 3 bases of the junction unmatched. CDR3 length: 16 residues. The germline V gene encodes CDR1 SGHNT and CDR2 YENEEA.

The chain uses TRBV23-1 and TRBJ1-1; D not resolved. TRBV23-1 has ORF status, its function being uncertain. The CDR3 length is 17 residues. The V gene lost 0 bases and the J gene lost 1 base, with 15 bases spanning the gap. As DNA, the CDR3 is TGCGCCAGCAGTCAATCACCCACCCGGGCCCGGAACACTGAAGCTTTCTTT. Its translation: CASSQSPTRARNTEAFF.

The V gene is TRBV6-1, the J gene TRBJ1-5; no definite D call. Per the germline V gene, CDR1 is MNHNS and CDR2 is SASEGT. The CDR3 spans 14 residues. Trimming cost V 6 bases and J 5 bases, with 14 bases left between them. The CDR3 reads CASSPQPSDQPQHF. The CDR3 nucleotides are TGTGCCAGCAGCCCTCAGCCGTCCGATCAGCCCCAGCATTTT.

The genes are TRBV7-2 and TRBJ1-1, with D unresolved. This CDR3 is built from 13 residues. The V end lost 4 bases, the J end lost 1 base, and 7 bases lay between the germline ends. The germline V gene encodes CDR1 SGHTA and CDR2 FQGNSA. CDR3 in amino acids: CASSSAGNTEAFF. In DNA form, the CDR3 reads TGTGCCAGCAGCTCCGCCGGGAACACTGAAGCTTTCTTT.

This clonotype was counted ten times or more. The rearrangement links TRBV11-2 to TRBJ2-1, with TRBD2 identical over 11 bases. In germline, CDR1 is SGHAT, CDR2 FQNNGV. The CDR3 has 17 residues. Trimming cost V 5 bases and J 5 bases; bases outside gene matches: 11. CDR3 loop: CASSRRLAGMIDNEQFF. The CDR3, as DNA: TGTGCCAGCAGCCGTAGACTAGCGGGAATGATAGACAATGAGCAGTTCTTC. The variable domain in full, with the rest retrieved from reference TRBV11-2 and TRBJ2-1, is EAGVAQSPRYKIIEKRQSVAFWCNPISGHATLYWYQQILGQGPKLLIQFQNNGVVDDSQLPKDRFSAERLKGVDSTLKIQPAKLEDSAVYLCASSRRLAGMIDNEQFFGPGTRLTVL.

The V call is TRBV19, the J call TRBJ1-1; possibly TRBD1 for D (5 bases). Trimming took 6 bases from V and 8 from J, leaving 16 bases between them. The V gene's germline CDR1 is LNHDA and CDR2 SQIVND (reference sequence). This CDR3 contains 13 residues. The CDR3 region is CASSLRDLEEAFF. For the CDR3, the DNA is TGTGCCAGTAGCCTCCGGGACCTCGAAGAAGCTTTCTTT.

CDR3 nucleotide sequence: TGTGCCAGCAGCTTGGGGGGGACTGCCGAATGGGAGCCCCAGCATTTT. Translating it yields CASSLGGTAEWEPQHF. The chain employs TRBV5-4 and TRBJ1-5; maybe TRBD1 (5 bases). V was clipped by 0 bases and J by 8 bases, with 18 bases between them. Germline V gene sequence: CDR1 SGHNT, CDR2 YYREEE (reference sequence). There are 16 residues in the CDR3.

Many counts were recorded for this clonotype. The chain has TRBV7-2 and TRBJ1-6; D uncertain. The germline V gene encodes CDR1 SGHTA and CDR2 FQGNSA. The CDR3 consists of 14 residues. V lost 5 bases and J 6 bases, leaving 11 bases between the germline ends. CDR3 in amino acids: CASSLLGTNSPLHF. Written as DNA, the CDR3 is TGTGCCAGCAGCCTTCTTGGAACTAATTCACCCCTCCACTTT.

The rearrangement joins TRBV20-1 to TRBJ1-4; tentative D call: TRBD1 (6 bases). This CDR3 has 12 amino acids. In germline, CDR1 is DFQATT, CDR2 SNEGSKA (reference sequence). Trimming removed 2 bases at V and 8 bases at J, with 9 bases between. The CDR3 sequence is CSARYRDEKLFF. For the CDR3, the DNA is TGCAGTGCTAGATACAGGGACGAAAAACTGTTTTTT.

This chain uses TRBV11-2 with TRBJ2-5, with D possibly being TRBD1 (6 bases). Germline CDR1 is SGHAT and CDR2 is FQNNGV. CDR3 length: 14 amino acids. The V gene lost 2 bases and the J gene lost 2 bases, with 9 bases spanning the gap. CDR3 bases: TGTGCCAGCAGCTTACTCGACAGGCAAGAGACCCAGTACTTC. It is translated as CASSLLDRQETQYF. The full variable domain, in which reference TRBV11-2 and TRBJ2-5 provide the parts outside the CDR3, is EAGVAQSPRYKIIEKRQSVAFWCNPISGHATLYWYQQILGQGPKLLIQFQNNGVVDDSQLPKDRFSAERLKGVDSTLKIQPAKLEDSAVYLCASSLLDRQETQYFGPGTRLLVL.

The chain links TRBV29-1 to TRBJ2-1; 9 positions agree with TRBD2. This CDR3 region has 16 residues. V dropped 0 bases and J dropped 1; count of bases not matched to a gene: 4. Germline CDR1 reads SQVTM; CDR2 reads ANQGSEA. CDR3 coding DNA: TGCAGCGTTGAAGATAACCTAGCGGGGTCCTACAATGAGCAGTTCTTC. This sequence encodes CSVEDNLAGSYNEQFF.

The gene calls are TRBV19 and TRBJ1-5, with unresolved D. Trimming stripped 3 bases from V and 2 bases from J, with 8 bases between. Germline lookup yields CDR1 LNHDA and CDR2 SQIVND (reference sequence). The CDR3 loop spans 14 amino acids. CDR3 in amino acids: CASSIGKGNQPQHF. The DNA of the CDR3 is TGTGCCAGTAGTATCGGGAAGGGCAATCAGCCCCAGCATTTT.

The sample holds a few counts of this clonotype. The CDR3 spells CASSRRLAGEETQYF. The CDR3 region has the DNA TGTGCCAGCAGCCGGCGACTAGCGGGGGAAGAGACCCAGTACTTC. J is TRBJ2-5 and V is TRBV14, with 12 bases lining up with TRBD2. The germline V gene has CDR1 SGHDN and CDR2 FVKESK. This CDR3 contains 15 residues. V shed 4 bases, J shed 3 bases, and the junction held 3 bases outside the gene matches.

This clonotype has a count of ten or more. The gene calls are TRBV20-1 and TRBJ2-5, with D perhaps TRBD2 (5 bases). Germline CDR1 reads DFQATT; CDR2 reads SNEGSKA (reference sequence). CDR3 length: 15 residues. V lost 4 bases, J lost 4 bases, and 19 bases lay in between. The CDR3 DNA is TGCAGTGCTAATGGCCGGGATCGGGCGGGAGAGACCCAGTACTTC. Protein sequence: CSANGRDRAGETQYF.

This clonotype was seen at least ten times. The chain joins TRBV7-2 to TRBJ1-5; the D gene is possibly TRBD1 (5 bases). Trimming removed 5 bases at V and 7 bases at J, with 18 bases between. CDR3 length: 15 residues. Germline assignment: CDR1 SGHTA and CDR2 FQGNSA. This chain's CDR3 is CASSPGTLFTQPQHF. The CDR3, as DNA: TGTGCCAGCAGCCCGGGGACCCTCTTCACCCAGCCCCAGCATTTT.

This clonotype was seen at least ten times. Here the CDR3 DNA reads TGTGCCAGCAGCCTCTCACAGGCGAACACTGAAGCTTTCTTT. This gives the protein CASSLSQANTEAFF. The chain combines TRBV7-2 with TRBJ1-1; maybe TRBD1 (5 bases). From germline, CDR1 is SGHTA and CDR2 FQGNSA. CDR3 length: 14 residues. The germline V and J ends were trimmed by 5 bases and 1 base, with 11 bases remaining between them.

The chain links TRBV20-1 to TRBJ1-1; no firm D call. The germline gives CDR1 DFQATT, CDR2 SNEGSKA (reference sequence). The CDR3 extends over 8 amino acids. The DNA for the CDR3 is TGCAGATCTCCTGAAGCTTTCTTT. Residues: CRSPEAFF.

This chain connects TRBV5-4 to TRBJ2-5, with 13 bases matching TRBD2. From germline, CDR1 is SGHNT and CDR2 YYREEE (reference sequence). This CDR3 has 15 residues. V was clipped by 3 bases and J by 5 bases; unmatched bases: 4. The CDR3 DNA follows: TGTGCCAGCAGCTCGCGGACTAGCGGGGGTGAGACCCAGTACTTC. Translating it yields CASSSRTSGGETQYF.

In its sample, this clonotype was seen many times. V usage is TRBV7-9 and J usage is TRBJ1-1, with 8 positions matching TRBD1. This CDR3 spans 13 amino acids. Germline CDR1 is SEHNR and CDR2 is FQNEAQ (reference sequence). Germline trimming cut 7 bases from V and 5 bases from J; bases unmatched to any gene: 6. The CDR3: CASKDRAATEAFF. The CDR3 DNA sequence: TGTGCCAGCAAGGACAGGGCAGCAACTGAAGCTTTCTTT.

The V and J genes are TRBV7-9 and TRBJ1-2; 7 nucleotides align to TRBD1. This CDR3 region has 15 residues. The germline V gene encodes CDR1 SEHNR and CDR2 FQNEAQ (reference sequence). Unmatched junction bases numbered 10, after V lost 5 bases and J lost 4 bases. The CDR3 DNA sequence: TGTGCCAGCAGCAGGGAGGGGGCCACCGTCTATGGCTACACCTTC. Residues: CASSREGATVYGYTF.

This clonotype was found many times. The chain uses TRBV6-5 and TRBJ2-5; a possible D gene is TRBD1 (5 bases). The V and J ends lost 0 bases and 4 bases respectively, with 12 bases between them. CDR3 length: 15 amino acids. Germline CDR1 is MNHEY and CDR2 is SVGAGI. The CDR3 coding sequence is TGTGCCAGCAGTTACTCGATCGTACAGGCAGAGACCCAGTACTTC. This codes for CASSYSIVQAETQYF.

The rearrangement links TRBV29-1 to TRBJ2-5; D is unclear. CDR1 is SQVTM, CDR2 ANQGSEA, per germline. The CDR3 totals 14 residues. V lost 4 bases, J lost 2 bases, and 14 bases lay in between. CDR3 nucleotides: TGCAGCGTTGCCGGCAGGCTTACTCAAGAGACCCAGTACTTC. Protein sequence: CSVAGRLTQETQYF.

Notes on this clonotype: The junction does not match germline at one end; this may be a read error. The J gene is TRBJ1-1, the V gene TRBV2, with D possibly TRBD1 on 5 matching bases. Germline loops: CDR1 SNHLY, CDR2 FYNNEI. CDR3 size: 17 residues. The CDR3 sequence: CASSGGTGTLLNTEALF. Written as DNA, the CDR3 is TGTGCCAGCAGTGGAGGGACCGGGACGCTCCTTAACACTGAAGCTCTCTTT.